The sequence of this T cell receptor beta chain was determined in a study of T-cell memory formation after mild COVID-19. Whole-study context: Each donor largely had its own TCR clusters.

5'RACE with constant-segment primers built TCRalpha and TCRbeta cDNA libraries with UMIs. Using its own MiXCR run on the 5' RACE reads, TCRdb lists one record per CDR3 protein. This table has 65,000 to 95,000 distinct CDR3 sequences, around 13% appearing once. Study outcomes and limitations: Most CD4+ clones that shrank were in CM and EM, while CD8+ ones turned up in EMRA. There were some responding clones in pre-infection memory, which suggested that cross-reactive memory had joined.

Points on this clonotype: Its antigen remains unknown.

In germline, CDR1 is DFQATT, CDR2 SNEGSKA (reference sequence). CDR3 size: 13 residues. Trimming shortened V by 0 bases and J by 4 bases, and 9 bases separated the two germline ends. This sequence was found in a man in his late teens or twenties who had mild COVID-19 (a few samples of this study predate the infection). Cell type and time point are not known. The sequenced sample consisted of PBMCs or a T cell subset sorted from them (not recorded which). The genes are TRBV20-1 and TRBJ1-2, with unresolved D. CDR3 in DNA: TGCAGTGCTAGAGATCCGCAGTTCTATGGCTACACCTTC. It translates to CSARDPQFYGYTF.